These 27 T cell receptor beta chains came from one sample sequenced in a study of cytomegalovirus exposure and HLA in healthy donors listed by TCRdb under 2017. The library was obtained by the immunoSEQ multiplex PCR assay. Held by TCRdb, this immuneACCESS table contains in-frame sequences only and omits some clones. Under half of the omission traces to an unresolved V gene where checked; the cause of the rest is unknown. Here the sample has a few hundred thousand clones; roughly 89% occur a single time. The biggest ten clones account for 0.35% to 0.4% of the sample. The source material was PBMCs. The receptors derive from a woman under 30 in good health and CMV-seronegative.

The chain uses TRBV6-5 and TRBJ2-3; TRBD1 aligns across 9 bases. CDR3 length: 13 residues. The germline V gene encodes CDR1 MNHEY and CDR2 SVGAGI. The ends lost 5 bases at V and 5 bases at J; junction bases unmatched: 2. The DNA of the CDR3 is TGTGCCAGCAGTCTGGACAGGGGAGATACGCAGTATTTT. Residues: CASSLDRGDTQYF.

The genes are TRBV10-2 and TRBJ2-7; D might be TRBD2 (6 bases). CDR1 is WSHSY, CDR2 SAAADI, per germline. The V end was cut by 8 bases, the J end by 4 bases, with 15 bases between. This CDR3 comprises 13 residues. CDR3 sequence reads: CASCQGGVYEQYF. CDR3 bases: TGCGCCAGCTGCCAGGGCGGGGTGTACGAGCAGTACTTC.

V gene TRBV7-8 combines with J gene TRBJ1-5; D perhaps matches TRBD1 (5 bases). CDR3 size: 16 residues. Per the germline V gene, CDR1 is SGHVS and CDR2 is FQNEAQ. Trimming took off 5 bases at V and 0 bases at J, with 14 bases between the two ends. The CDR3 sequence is CASSISTGVSNQPQHF. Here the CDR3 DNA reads TGTGCCAGCAGCATATCCACAGGAGTTAGCAATCAGCCCCAGCATTTT. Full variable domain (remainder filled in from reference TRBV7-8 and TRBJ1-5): GAGVSQSPRYKVAKRGQDVALRCDPISGHVSLFWYQQALGQGPEFLTYFQNEAQLDKSGLPSDRFFAERPEGSVSTLKIQRTQQEDSAVYLCASSISTGVSNQPQHFGDGTRLSIL.

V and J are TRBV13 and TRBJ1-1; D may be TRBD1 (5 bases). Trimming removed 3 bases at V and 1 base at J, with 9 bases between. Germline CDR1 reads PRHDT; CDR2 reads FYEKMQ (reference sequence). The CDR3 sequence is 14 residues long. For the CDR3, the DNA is TGTGCCAGCAGCTTGACGGGGGGGAACACTGAAGCTTTCTTT. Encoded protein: CASSLTGGNTEAFF.

CDR3 DNA sequence: TGTGCCAGCAGTTTATCGGGCAGGGTCCATGGCTACACCTTC. Translating it yields CASSLSGRVHGYTF. The chain carries TRBV27 and TRBJ1-2; a possible D gene is TRBD1 (5 bases). Deletions cut 0 bases from V and 6 bases from J, with 11 bases between. The CDR3 consists of 14 residues. Germline values: CDR1 MNHEY, CDR2 SMNVEV (reference sequence).

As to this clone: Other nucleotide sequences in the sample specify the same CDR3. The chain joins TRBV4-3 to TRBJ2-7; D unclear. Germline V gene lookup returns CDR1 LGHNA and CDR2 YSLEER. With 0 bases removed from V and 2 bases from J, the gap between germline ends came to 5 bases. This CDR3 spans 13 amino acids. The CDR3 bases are TGCGCCAGCAGCCAAGATAGAGCCTACGAGCAGTACTTC. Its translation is CASSQDRAYEQYF.

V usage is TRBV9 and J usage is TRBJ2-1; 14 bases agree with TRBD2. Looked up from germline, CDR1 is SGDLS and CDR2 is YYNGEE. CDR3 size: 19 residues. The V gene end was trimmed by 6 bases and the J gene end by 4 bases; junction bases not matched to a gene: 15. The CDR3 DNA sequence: TGTGCCAGCACCTATGGACTAGCGGGGGGCTATACGGGTTACAATGAGCAGTTCTTC. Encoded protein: CASTYGLAGGYTGYNEQFF.

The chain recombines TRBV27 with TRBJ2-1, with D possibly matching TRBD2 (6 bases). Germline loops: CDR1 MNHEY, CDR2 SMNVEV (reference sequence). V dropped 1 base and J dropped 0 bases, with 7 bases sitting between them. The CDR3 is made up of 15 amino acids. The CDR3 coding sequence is TGTGCCAGCAGTTTATTGGAGGGCTCCTACAATGAGCAGTTCTTC. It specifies CASSLLEGSYNEQFF.

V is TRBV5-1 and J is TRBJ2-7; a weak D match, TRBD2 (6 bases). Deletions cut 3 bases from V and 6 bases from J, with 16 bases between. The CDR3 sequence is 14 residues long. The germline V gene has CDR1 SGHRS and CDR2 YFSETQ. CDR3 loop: CASSYGGDALEQYV. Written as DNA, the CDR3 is TGCGCCAGCAGCTACGGAGGGGACGCGCTCGAGCAGTACGTC.

In DNA form, the CDR3 reads TGTGCCAGCAGCCCGCGGACTAGCGGGGGACCCTACAATGAGCAGTTCTTC. This codes for CASSPRTSGGPYNEQFF. This chain links TRBV7-8 with TRBJ2-1; 13 nucleotides line up with TRBD2. The trim removed 5 bases at V and 2 bases at J, leaving 6 bases unmatched. The CDR3 loop spans 17 amino acids. Germline CDR1 and CDR2: SGHVS and FQNEAQ.

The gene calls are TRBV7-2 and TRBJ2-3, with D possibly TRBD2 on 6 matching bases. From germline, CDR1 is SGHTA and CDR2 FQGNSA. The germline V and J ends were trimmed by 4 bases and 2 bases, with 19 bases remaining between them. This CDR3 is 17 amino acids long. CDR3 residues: CASSSLDPTSITDTQYF. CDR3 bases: TGTGCCAGCAGCTCACTCGATCCGACTAGTATCACAGATACGCAGTATTTT.

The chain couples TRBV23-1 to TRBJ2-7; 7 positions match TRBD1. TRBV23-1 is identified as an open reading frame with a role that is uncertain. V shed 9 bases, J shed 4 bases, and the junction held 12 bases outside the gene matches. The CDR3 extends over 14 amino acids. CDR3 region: CARLGQGDGYEQYF. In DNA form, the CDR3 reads TGCGCCAGGCTGGGGCAGGGGGATGGATACGAGCAGTACTTC.

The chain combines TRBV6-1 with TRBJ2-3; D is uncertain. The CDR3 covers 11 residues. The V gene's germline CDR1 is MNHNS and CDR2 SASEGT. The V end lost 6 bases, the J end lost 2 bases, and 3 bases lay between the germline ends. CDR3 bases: TGTGCCAGCAGCCACACAGATACGCAGTATTTT. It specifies CASSHTDTQYF.

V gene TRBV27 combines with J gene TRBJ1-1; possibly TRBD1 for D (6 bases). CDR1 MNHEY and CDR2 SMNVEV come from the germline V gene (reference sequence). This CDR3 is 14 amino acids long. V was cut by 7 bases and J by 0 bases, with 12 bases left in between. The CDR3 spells CASTPGTLNTEAFF. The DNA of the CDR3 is TGTGCCAGCACCCCAGGGACACTGAACACTGAAGCTTTCTTT.

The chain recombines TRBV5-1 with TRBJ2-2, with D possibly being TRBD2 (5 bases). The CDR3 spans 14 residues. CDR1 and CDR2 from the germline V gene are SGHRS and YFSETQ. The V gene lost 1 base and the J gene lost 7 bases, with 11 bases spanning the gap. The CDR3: CASSLPGVGGELFF. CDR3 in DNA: TGCGCCAGCAGCTTGCCCGGGGTAGGCGGGGAGCTGTTTTTT.

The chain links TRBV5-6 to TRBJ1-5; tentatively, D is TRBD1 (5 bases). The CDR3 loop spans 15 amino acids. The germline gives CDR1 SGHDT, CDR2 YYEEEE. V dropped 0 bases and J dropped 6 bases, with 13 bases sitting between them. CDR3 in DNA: TGTGCCAGCAGCTTGGCCGCGGGGGAGATTCAGCCCCAGCATTTT. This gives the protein CASSLAAGEIQPQHF.

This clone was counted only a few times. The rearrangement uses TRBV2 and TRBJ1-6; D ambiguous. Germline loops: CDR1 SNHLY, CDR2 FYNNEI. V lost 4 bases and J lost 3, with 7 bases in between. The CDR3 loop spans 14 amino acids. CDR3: CASSGPVYNSPLHF. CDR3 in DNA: TGTGCCAGCAGTGGGCCCGTCTATAATTCACCCCTCCACTTT.

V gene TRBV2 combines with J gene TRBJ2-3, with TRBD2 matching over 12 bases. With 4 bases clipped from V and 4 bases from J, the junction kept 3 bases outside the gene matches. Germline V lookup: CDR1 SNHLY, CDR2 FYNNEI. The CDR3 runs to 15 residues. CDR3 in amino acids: CASSASGGASDTQYF. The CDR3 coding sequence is TGTGCCAGCAGTGCTAGCGGGGGGGCATCAGATACGCAGTATTTT. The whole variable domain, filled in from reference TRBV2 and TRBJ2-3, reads EPEVTQTPSHQVTQMGQEVILRCVPISNHLYFYWYRQILGQKVEFLVSFYNNEISEKSEIFDDQFSVERPDGSNFTLKIRSTKLEDSAMYFCASSASGGASDTQYFGPGTRLTVL.

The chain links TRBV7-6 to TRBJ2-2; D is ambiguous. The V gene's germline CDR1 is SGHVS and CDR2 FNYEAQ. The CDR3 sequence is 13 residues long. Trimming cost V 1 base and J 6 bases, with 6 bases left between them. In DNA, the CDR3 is TGTGCCAGCAGCTTAGAACTGGCCGGGGAGCTGTTTTTT. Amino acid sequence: CASSLELAGELFF.

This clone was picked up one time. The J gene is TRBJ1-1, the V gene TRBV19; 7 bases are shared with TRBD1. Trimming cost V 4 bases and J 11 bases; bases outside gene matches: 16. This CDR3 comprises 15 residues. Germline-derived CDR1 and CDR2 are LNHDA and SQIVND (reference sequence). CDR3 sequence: CASSTHSDRSEGAFF. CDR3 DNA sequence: TGTGCCAGTAGTACCCACTCGGACAGGTCCGAAGGTGCTTTCTTT.

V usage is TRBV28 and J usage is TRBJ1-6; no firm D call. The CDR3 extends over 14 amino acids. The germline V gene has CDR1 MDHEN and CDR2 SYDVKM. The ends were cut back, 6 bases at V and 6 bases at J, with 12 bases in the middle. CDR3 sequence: CASRPAVSNSPLHF. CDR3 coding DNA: TGTGCCAGCAGGCCCGCGGTCTCTAATTCACCCCTCCACTTT.

The CDR3 sequence is CASSLAAGGATEAFF. DNA for the CDR3: TGTGCCAGCAGCTTAGCGGCGGGGGGCGCCACTGAAGCTTTCTTT. The chain uses TRBV7-2 and TRBJ1-1; tentative D call: TRBD1 (6 bases). The CDR3 is 15 amino acids. Germline V CDR1 and CDR2: SGHTA, FQGNSA. The ends were cut back, 0 bases at V and 4 bases at J, with 12 bases in the middle.

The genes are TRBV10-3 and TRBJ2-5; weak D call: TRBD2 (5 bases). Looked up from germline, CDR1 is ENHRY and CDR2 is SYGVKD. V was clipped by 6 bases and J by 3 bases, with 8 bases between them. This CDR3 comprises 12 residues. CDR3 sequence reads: CAISGGEETQYF. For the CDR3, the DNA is TGTGCCATCAGCGGAGGAGAAGAGACCCAGTACTTC.

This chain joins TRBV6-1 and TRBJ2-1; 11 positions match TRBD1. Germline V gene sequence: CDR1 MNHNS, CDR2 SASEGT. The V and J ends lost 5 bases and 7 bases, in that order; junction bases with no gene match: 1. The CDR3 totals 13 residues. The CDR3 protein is CASSRDRGNEQFF. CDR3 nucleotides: TGTGCCAGCAGTCGGGACAGGGGGAATGAGCAGTTCTTC.

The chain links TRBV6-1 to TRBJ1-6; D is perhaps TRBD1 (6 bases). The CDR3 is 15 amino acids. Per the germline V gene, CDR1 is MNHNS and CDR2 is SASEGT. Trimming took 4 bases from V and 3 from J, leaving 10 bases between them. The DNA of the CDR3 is TGTGCCAGCAGTGGCAGGGACAACTATAATTCACCCCTCCACTTT. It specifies CASSGRDNYNSPLHF.

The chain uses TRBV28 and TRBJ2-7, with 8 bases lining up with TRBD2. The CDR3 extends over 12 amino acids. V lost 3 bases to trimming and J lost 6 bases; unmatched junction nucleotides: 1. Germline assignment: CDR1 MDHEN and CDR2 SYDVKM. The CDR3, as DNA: TGTGCCAGCAGTTTCGCGGGGGGCGAGCAGTACGTC. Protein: CASSFAGGEQYV.

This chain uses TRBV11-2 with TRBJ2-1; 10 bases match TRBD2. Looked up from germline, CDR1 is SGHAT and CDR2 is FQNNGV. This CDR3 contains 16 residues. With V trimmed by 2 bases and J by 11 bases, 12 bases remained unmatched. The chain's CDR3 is CASSLWVAGGGPQQFF. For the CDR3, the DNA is TGTGCCAGCAGCTTATGGGTAGCGGGGGGCGGGCCCCAGCAGTTCTTC.